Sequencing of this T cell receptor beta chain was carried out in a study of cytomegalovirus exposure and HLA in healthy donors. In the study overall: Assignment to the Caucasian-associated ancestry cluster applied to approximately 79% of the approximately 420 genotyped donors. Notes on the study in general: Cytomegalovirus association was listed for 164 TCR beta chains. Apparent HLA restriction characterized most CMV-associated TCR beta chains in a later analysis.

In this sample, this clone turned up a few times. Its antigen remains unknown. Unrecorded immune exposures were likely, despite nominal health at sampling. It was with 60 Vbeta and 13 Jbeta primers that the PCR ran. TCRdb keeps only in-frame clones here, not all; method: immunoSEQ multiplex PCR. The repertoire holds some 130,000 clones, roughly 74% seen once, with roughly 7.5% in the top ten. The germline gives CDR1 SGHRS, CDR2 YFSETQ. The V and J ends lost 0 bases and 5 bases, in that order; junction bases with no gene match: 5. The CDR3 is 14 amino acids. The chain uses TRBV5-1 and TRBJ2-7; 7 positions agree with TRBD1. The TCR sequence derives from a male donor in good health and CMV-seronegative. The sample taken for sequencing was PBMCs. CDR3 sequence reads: CASSLGDREDEQYF. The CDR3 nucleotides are TGCGCCAGCAGCTTGGGAGACAGGGAAGACGAGCAGTACTTC.